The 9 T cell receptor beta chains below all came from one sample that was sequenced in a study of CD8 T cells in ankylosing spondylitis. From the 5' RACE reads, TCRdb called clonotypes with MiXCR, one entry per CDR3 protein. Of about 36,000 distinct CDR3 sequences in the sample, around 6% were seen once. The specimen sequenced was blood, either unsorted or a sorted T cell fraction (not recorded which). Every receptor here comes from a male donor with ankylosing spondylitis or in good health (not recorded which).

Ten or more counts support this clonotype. CDR3 amino acids: CASSMGTATYEQYF. The CDR3 DNA reads TGTGCCAGCAGCATGGGGACAGCAACCTACGAGCAGTACTTC. This rearrangement joins TRBV7-3 to TRBJ2-7; 7 positions match TRBD1. The CDR3 is 14 amino acids. Germline V gives CDR1 SGHTA, CDR2 FQGTGA. V lost 5 bases, J lost 2 bases, and 6 bases stayed unmatched.

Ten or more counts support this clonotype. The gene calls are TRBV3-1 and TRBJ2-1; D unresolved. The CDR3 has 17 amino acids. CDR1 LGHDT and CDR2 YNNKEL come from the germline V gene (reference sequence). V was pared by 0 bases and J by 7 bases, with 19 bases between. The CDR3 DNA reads TGTGCCAGCAGCCAAGAGGAGATACGGCTAGTCCATAATGAGCAGTTCTTC. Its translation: CASSQEEIRLVHNEQFF.

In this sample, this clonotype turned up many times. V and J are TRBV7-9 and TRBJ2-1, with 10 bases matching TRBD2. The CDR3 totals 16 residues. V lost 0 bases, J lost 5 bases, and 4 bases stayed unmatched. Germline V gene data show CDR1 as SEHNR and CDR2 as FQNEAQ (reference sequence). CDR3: CASSLALAGTHNEQFF. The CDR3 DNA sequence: TGTGCCAGCAGCTTAGCACTAGCGGGAACTCACAATGAGCAGTTCTTC.

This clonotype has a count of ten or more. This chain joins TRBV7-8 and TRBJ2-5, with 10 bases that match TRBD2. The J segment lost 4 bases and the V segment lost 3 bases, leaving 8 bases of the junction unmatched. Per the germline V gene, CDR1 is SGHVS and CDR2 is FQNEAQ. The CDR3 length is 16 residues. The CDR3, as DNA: TGTGCCAGCAGCTTGTTCAGCGGGGGGGCCGGAGAGACCCAGTACTTC. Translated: CASSLFSGGAGETQYF.

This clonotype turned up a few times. The CDR3, as DNA: TGTGCCAGCAGCCCATCAGGTGACTACGAGCAGTACTTC. Its protein product is CASSPSGDYEQYF. The chain carries TRBV7-9 and TRBJ2-7, with D unresolved. V was cut by 5 bases and J by 3 bases, with 11 bases left in between. The germline CDR1 and CDR2 sequences are SEHNR and FQNEAQ (reference sequence). The CDR3 consists of 13 residues.

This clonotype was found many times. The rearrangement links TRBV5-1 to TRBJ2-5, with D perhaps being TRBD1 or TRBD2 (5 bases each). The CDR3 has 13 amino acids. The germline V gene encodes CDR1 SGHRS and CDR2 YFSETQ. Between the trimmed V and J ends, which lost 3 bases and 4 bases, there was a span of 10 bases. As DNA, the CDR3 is TGCGCCAGCAGCTCCCGGGGCGGAGAGACCCAGTACTTC. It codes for CASSSRGGETQYF.

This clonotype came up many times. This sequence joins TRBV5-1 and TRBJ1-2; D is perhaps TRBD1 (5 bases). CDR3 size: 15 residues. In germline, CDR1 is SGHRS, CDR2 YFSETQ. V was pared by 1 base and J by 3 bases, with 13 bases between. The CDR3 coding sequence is TGCGCCAGCAGCTTGATGGGGGATCGGGACTATGGCTACACCTTC. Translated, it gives CASSLMGDRDYGYTF.

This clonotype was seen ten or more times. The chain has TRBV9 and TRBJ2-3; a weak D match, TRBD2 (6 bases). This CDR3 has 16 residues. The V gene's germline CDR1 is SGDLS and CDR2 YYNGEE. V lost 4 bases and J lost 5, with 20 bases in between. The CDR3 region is CASSPLSGRREDTQYF. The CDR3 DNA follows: TGTGCCAGCAGCCCGCTGTCAGGGCGGAGGGAAGATACGCAGTATTTT.

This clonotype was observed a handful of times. The CDR3 DNA reads as TGTGCTAGTGGTGAGTTCGATACGCAGTATTTT. This sequence encodes CASGEFDTQYF. The chain is built from TRBV12-5 and TRBJ2-3; D gene ambiguous. The V gene lost 5 bases and the J gene lost 6 bases, with 6 bases spanning the gap. This CDR3 is built from 11 residues. Germline V gene sequence: CDR1 LGHNT, CDR2 FRNRAP.